This T cell receptor (beta chain) comes out of a study of T cell responses to AZD1222 COVID-19 vaccine. Whole-study results and caveats: Donor demographics were predominantly white British with a female majority; clonal diversity may be underestimated. Elevations in Spike-specific TCR breadth and depth followed administration of two AZD1222 doses.

The repertoire was sequenced with immunoSEQ multiplex PCR; TCRdb's copy has only in-frame clones and lacks some. This sample yields 95,000 to 150,000 clones, of which around 85% are seen a single time; roughly 2.4% belongs to the top ten. Trimming shortened V by 4 bases and J by 5 bases, and 13 bases separated the two germline ends. The CDR3 consists of 14 residues. On this clone itself: Its antigen is currently unknown.

This sequence was found in an adult in good health. The sequencing here drew on peripheral blood, taken on day 0 of AZD1222 vaccination. The J gene is TRBJ1-5, the V gene TRBV5-3; possibly TRBD1 for D (5 bases). TRBV5-3 is recorded as an ORF, its role being uncertain. The CDR3 bases are TGTGCCAGAAGCCCCTGGGACCGCTATCAGCCCCAGCATTTT. It specifies CARSPWDRYQPQHF.